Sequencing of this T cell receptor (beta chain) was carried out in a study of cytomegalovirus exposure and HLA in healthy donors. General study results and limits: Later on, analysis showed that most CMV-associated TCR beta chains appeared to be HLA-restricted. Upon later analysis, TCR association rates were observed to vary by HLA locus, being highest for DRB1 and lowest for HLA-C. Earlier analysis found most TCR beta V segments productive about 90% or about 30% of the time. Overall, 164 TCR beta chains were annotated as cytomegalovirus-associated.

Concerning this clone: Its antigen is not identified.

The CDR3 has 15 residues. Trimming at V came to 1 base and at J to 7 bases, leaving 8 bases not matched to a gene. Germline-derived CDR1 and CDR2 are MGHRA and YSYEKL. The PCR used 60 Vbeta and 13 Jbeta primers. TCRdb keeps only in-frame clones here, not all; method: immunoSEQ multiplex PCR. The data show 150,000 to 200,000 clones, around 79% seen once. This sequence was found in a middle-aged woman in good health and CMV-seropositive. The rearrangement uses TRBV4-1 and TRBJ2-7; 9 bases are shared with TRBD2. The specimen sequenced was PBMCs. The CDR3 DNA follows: TGCGCCAGCAGCCAAGCCCCTAGCGGGGAGTGGGAGCAGTACTTC. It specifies CASSQAPSGEWEQYF.